This TCR beta chain came from a study of shared clonotypes between healthy human individuals (dated by TCRdb to about 2020). Notes on the research overall: The cohort included three men and a couple of women between 18 and 49 years of age. For each donor, three plates each were used for CD4 naive and CD4 memory, two plates were used for CD8 naive, and one plate was used for CD8 memory. Blood TCR repertoires of about five healthy adults were deeply sequenced to estimate repertoire size and the extent of clonotype sharing between individuals. Different laboratories and diverse techniques were used to prepare libraries and sequence TCR repertoires, to increase sequencing depth and limit assay-specific biases. Leukapheresis yielded between about 0.85 and 10 billion PBMCs per donor.

What the research found in general, with its limitations: Incomplete sequencing was indicated by rarefaction of sorted-subset datasets, despite the large sequencing depth. Naive subsets generally had larger estimated clonotype richness than memory subsets did. Sampling was restricted to blood, and TCR repertoires in tissues likely differ from the TCR repertoires found in blood. Across a handful of donors, around 5% of naive CD4, 3% to 3.5% of naive CD8, 2% to 2.5% of memory CD4, and about 0.44% of memory CD8 clonotypes were shared. Pairwise subsampling indicated that sequencing depth was expected to affect the degree of clonotype sharing among donors. Compared with non-shared clonotypes, the clonotypes found in all four sorted-subset donors had higher generation probabilities. Because the study included only a small number of donors, the genetic and exposure-history diversity represented was limited.

The CDR3 holds 16 amino acids from the cysteine to the phenylalanine. Of the read, only the CDR3 DNA is kept; its 48 bases are in frame from base 1. Trimming removed 5 bases from V and 0 bases from J; the gene matches leave 7 bases unexplained. The germline V gene (reference sequence) specifies SEHNR as CDR1 and FQNEAQ as CDR2. As for this clone: The target of this receptor is not known. No base qualities exist here, and no much larger clone lies one base off it.

TCR CDR3 regions were amplified from genomic DNA by multiplex PCR using the deep immunoSEQ assay. For each cell subset, the extracted genomic DNA was distributed evenly across all wells of several immunoSEQ 96-well plates, and each plate served as one replicate. For sorted subsets, 200 to 250 ng of genomic DNA, equivalent to some 33,000 T cell genomes, went into each replicate PCR. Purified libraries were quantified with a Qubit 3.0 fluorometer, sized on a Bioanalyzer 2100, and re-quantified with the KAPA Library Quantification kit. Every immunoSEQ 96-well plate was sequenced on a dedicated single-read 150-cycle Illumina NextSeq 550 flow cell. In the original analysis: Because the immunoSEQ output held only junctional sequences and lacked quality scores, the filtering could not match the filtering applied to full-length reads. Sequences were annotated with PyIR, a Python wrapper for IgBLAST v1.9, and V/J genes and CDR3 were assigned using IMGT germline references. Reads were filtered out if the reads had weak V/J assignments (E-value above 1e-6), no CDR3, stop codons, out-of-frame junctions, or ambiguous translated residues. V3J clonotypes were defined as sequences sharing the same inferred V gene, J gene, and CDR3 amino acid sequence. Percentage overlap between repertoires was calculated by dividing the number of shared unique clonotypes by the size of the smaller repertoire. Repertoire richness was assessed with RTK rarefaction, the Chao1 estimator, and Recon v2.1 estimates of unobserved clonotypes. Generation probabilities for all TCRbeta clonotypes obtained by the gDNA method from a handful of donors were computed using OLGA. TCRdb's version of the immuneACCESS table is confined to in-frame rearrangements and falls short of the full clone set. An unresolved V gene accounts for under half of the shortfall where checked; the remainder is of unknown origin. Clone size and V and J calls were adopted from that table, with D and trimming inferred from the DNA. For this sample there are over 800,000 clones; nearly 95% appear just once. The top ten hold 24% of the sample.

For the CD8 naive samples, CD45RO-negative cells were positively selected for CCR7, yielding a CD45RA+CCR7+ population from which TemRA cells were excluded. Healthy HIV-negative adults with no recently reported acute infections or vaccinations were included as donors. Every donor was a Caucasian adult residing in Nashville, Tennessee, USA. After blood collection by leukapheresis, PBMCs were isolated using Ficoll-Histopaque density gradient centrifugation and then cryopreserved in the vapor phase of liquid nitrogen. Analytical flow cytometry was used to check the purity and quantity of each magnetically sorted T cell population. Genomic DNA was isolated from each sorted fraction and quantified by UV absorbance on a Nanodrop 2000c.

This receptor was obtained from a man aged 30 to 39 in good health. The chain links TRBV7-9 with TRBJ1-5; 7 of the junction bases match TRBD1. Sequencing input: naive CD8+ T cells sorted from blood. According to the study, the label for this sample's cell subset or site signals: CD45RA+CCR7+. CDR3 loop: CASSGPDRDSNQPQHF. The sequenced DNA: TGTGCCAGCAGCGGCCCAGACAGGGATAGCAATCAGCCCCAGCATTTT. With all but the CDR3 taken from the reference TRBV7-9 and TRBJ1-5 genes, the full variable domain is: DTGVSQNPRHKITKRGQNVTFRCDPISEHNRLYWYRQTLGQGPEFLTYFQNEAQLEKSRLLSDRFSAERPKGSFSTLEIQRTEQGDSAMYLCASSGPDRDSNQPQHFGDGTRLSIL.